This TCR beta chain was sequenced during a study of blood T cell repertoires in COVID-19 (TCRdb year 2020). Describing the broader study: Collaborator samples came from the United States, Italy and Spain and covered acute and convalescent phases of COVID-19. The material from the prospective study consisted of cDNA or gDNA derived from T cells, B-cell-depleted T cells, or PBMCs. Deeply sampled blood TCRbeta repertoires from subjects exposed to, actively infected with, or recovered from COVID-19 were included in the dataset. A freely available public database, intended as a resource for researchers studying the immune response to SARS-CoV-2, is where the repertoires were released. The samples were drawn from two sources: the first 160 participants of the ongoing ImmuneRACE study, and about 1,300 subjects contributed by 6 global collaborators. Sample metadata almost always included a de-identified subject ID, COVID-19 status, age in years and sex. HLA class I and class II types, where available, came from metadata supplied by the sample provider rather than from assay-based typing.

On the study overall, not on this receptor specifically: The amount of clinical and demographic metadata varied by source and participant and was provided uncurated.

Notes on this clone: Its antigen target is currently unknown. No base-level quality is on record; no much larger clone is a single base apart.

The junction carries 10 bases between V and J, which are trimmed by 5 bases and 0 bases respectively. The CDR3 numbers 14 residues from cysteine through phenylalanine. Solely the CDR3 DNA is kept, with 42 bases framed from the first base. Per the germline V gene, SGHTA is the CDR1 and FQGNSA is the CDR2. The collaborating institutions used their own protocols to collect whole blood in K2EDTA tubes. Collaborator samples were shipped for TCRbeta analysis as frozen whole blood, isolated PBMCs, or DNA extracted from either sample type. TCRbeta CDR3 regions were amplified from genomic DNA by means of the immunoSEQ Assay, a bias-controlled multiplex PCR. The paper's processing steps were these. The number of nucleated cells in each sample was estimated by amplification of reference gene primers within the assay. To quantify the absolute abundance of each unique TCRbeta CDR3 rearrangement, sequence reads were collapsed and filtered. For each sample, productive Simpson clonality was calculated as the square root of Simpson's diversity index across productive rearrangements. In TCRdb, the immuneACCESS table is reduced to in-frame sequences with V and J assigned. These tables do not hold every clone; where another copy was compared, an unresolved V gene accounts for under half, and the others remain unexplained. D and trimming come from the DNA, and the V and J calls and clone size come from that table. This sample gives 150,000 to 200,000 clones in total; around nine tenths of them show up just once. The ten largest clones add up to 20% to 25% of the sample.

This receptor was obtained from a man between 60 and 70 years old with active or convalescent COVID-19. In this chain, TRBV7-2 is recombined with TRBJ1-2; TRBD1 might be the D gene, on 5 matching bases. Sequencing was done on a sample of peripheral blood. The DNA sequence follows: TGTGCCAGCAGCCCCAAGACAGCTAACTATGGCTACACCTTC. Its translation is CASSPKTANYGYTF.